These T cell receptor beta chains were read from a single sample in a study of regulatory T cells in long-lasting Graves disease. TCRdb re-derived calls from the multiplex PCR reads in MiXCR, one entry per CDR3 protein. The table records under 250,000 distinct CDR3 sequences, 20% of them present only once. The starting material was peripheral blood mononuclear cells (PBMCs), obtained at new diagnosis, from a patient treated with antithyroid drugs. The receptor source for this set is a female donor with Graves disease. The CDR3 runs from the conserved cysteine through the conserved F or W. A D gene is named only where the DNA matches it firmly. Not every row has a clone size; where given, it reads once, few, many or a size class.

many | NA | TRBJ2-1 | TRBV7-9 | CASSLGRATYNEQFF | TGTGCCAGCAGCTTAGGCAGGGCCACCTACAATGAGCAGTTCTTC
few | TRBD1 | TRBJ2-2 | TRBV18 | CASSANRGNGELFF | TGTGCCAGCTCAGCGAACAGGGGGAACGGGGAGCTGTTTTTT
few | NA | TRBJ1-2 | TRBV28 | CASSPQQAYGYTF | TGTGCCAGCAGCCCACAACAGGCCTATGGCTACACCTTC
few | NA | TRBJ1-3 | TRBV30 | CAWSPPRVGNTIYF | TGTGCCTGGAGTCCCCCCCGAGTGGGAAACACCATATATTTT
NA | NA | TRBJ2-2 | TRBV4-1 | CASSRQVNTGELFF | TGCGCCAGCAGTAGACAGGTGAACACCGGGGAGCTGTTTTTT
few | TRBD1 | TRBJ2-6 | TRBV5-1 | CASSPLGQGALPGANVLTF | TGCGCCAGCAGCCCTTTGGGACAGGGGGCCCTGCCTGGGGCCAACGTCCTGACTTTC
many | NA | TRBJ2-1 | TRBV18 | CASRRDGDNEQFF | TGTGCCAGCCGCCGGGATGGGGATAATGAGCAGTTCTTC
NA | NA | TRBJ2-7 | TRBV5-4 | CASSSTTDYEQYF | TGTGCCAGCAGCTCTACGACCGACTACGAGCAGTACTTC
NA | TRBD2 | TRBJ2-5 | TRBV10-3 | CASISGAGETQYF | TGTGCCTCGATAAGCGGGGCCGGGGAGACCCAGTACTTC
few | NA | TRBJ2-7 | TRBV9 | CASSFTGREQYF | TGTGCCAGCAGCTTTACAGGACGCGAGCAGTACTTC
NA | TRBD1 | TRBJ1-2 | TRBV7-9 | CASSFTGGRGYTF | TGTGCCAGCAGCTTTACAGGGGGACGTGGCTACACCTTC
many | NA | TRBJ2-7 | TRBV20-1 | CSARDLSGKGSYEQYF | TGCAGTGCTAGAGATCTGTCAGGGAAGGGCTCCTACGAGCAGTACTTC
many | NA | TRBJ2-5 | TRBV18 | CASSPQGLQTQYF | TGTGCCAGCTCACCACAGGGGTTGCAGACCCAGTACTTC
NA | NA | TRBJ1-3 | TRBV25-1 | CASSPPGSNGNTIYF | TGTGCCAGCAGTCCACCGGGGTCAAATGGAAACACCATATATTTT
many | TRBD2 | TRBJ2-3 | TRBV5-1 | CASAGGGSTDTQYF | TGCGCCAGCGCGGGCGGGGGGAGCACAGATACGCAGTATTTT
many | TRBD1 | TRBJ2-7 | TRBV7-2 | CASSPQGAHSYEQYF | TGTGCCAGCAGCCCACAGGGGGCGCACTCCTACGAGCAGTACTTC
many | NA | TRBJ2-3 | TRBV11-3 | CASSLGSHGDTQYF | TGTGCCAGCAGCTTAGGGTCCCACGGCGATACGCAGTATTTT
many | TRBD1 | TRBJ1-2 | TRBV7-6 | CASSSGQGPNYGYTF | TGTGCCAGCAGCTCGGGACAGGGACCCAACTATGGCTACACCTTC
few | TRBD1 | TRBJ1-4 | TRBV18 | CASSPGTESTNEKLFF | TGTGCCAGCTCACCGGGGACAGAATCAACTAATGAAAAACTGTTTTTT
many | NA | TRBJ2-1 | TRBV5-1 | CASSLPGNSYNEQFF | TGCGCCAGCAGCTTGCCTGGGAACTCCTACAATGAGCAGTTCTTC
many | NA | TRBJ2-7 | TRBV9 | CASSADREGYEQYF | TGTGCCAGCAGCGCCGACAGGGAGGGCTACGAGCAGTACTTC
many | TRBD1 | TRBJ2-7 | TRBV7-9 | CASSRDSLWEQYF | TGTGCCAGCAGCCGGGACAGCCTGTGGGAGCAGTACTTC
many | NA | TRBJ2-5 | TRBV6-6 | CASSYSIGGVNLETQYF | TGTGCCAGCAGTTACTCGATTGGCGGGGTGAATTTAGAGACCCAGTACTTC
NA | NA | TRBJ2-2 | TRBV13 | CASSYPPSQGGAGELFF | TGTGCCAGCAGTTACCCCCCTTCCCAGGGAGGTGCCGGGGAGCTGTTTTTT
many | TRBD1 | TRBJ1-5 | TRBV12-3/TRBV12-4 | CASSPDRVNQPQHF | TGTGCCAGCAGCCCAGACAGGGTCAATCAGCCCCAGCATTTT
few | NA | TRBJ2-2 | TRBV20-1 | CSATGTPSNTRELFF | TGCAGTGCAACCGGGACACCTTCGAACACCAGGGAGCTGTTTTTT
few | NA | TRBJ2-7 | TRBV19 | CASSISLPTYEQYF | TGTGCCAGTAGTATTAGTCTCCCTACCTACGAGCAGTACTTC
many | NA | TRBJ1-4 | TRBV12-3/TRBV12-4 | CASTTGTNEKLFF | TGTGCCAGCACGACAGGAACTAATGAAAAACTGTTTTTT
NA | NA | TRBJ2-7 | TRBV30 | CAWSVGITSYEQYF | TGTGCCTGGAGTGTAGGGATTACCTCCTACGAGCAGTACTTC
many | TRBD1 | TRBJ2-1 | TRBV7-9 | CASSHGTGEINEQFF | TGTGCCAGCTCCCATGGGACAGGTGAAATCAATGAGCAGTTCTTC
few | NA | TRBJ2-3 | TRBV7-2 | CASSPLTAVGGRSVTDTQYF | TGTGCCAGCAGCCCCTTGACAGCGGTCGGGGGGCGATCCGTCACAGATACGCAGTATTTT
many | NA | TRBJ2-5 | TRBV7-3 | CASSPTTIGETQYF | TGTGCCAGCAGTCCGACTACTATTGGAGAGACCCAGTACTTC
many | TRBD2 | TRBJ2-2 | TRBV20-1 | CSARGTSGGRNTGELFF | TGCAGTGCTAGAGGGACTAGCGGGGGCCGAAACACCGGGGAGCTGTTTTTT
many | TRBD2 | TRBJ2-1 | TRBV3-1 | CASSQGWVAGENHYEQFF | TGTGCCAGCAGCCAAGGGTGGGTGGCGGGAGAAAACCACTATGAGCAGTTCTTC
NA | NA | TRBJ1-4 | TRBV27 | CASSLNDRVTNEKLFF | TGTGCCAGCAGTCTCAACGACCGGGTAACTAATGAAAAACTGTTTTTT
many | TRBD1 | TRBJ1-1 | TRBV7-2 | CASSYTGDVNTEAFF | TGTGCCAGCAGCTACACAGGGGACGTGAACACTGAAGCTTTCTTT
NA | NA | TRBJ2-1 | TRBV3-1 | CASSRGVGPNEQFF | TGTGCCAGCAGCCGGGGGGTGGGTCCCAATGAGCAGTTCTTC
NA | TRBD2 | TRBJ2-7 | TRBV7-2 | CASSQTSGGTYEQYF | TGCGCCAGCAGCCAGACTAGCGGGGGGACTTACGAGCAGTACTTC
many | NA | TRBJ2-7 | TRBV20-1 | CSATLPEHHEQYF | TGCAGTGCTACATTGCCGGAGCACCACGAGCAGTACTTC
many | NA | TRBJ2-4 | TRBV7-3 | CASSAPGRIQYF | TGTGCCAGCAGTGCCCCGGGCCGAATTCAGTACTTC
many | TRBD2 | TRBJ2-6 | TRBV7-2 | CASSSMGGGWGANVLTF | TGTGCCAGCAGCTCGATGGGGGGGGGTTGGGGGGCCAACGTCCTGACTTTC
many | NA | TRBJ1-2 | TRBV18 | CASSAGGRRTYGYTF | TGTGCCAGCTCAGCGGGGGGACGGAGAACCTATGGCTACACCTTC